This record concerns one TCR beta chain sequence. Its antigen is unidentified. Germline V gene sequence: CDR1 MGHRA, CDR2 YSYEKL. The CDR3 is 15 residues long. V lost 5 bases to trimming and J lost 6 bases; unmatched junction nucleotides: 8. Clones were sequenced by immunoSEQ multiplex PCR, and TCRdb holds only the in-frame ones, with some missing. Seen here are 75,000 to 100,000 clones, around nine tenths observed once, and the top ten hold 4.9%. This sample was taken from a study of radiotherapy plus CTLA-4 blockade in lung cancer. On the study more broadly: Around 18% of patients responded objectively, and about 32% achieved disease control.

Study observations and caveats: The study found tumor-derived TCR clones expanded in blood after radiotherapy plus ipilimumab. Interferon-beta, together with early blood T cell clone dynamics, reportedly best predicted response.

Chemo-refractory metastatic non-small-cell lung cancer patients received focal radiation with ipilimumab CTLA-4 blockade. The clonotype was recovered from a human donor with non-small cell lung cancer that progressed on radiotherapy plus ipilimumab. The gene calls are TRBV4-1 and TRBJ1-5; 9 bases agree with TRBD1. Material: peripheral blood, obtained from a patient treated with radiotherapy plus ipilimumab. The CDR3 region has the DNA TGCGCCAGCAGCGGCACAGGGGGCGCGGGTCAGCCCCAGCATTTT. The encoded protein is CASSGTGGAGQPQHF.